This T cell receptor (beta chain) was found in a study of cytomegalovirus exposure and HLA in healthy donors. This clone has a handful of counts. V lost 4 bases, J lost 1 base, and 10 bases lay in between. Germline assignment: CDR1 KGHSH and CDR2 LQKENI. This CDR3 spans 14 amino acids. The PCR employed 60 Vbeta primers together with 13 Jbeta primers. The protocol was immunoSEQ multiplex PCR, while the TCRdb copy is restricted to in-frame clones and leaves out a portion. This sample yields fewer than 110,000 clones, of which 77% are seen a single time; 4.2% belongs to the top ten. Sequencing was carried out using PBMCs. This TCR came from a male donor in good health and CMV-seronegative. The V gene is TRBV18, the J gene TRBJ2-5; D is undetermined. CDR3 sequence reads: CASSLLEIQETQYF. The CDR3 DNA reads TGTGCCAGCTCACTACTCGAAATCCAAGAGACCCAGTACTTC.